Each of the 21 T cell receptor beta chains below was sequenced from the same sample in a study of shared clonotypes between healthy human individuals. Clones were sequenced by immunoSEQ multiplex PCR, and TCRdb holds only the in-frame ones, with some missing. The table lists about a million clones, about three quarters of them singletons. Sequenced: memory CD4+ T cells sorted from blood. Subset in this sample: CD45RA-negative fraction. The receptors here all came from a man aged 18 to 30 in good health.

This clone was found many times. This rearrangement joins TRBV9 to TRBJ1-6; D gene ambiguous. Germline V gene data show CDR1 as SGDLS and CDR2 as YYNGEE. The CDR3 contains 15 residues. Trimming removed 3 bases at V and 9 bases at J, with 16 bases between. The CDR3: CASSAKESGGSPLHF. CDR3 DNA sequence: TGTGCCAGCAGCGCCAAGGAATCAGGCGGTTCACCCCTCCACTTT.

The chain couples TRBV5-6 to TRBJ1-5; TRBD1 aligns across 12 bases. This CDR3 contains 15 residues. Trimming cost V 0 bases and J 11 bases; bases outside gene matches: 6. Germline-derived CDR1 and CDR2 are SGHDT and YYEEEE. CDR3 DNA sequence: TGTGCCAGCAGCTTGGGAGGGACAGGGGGCAGGACCCAGCATTTT. As protein: CASSLGGTGGRTQHF. The variable domain in full, completed from reference TRBV5-6 and TRBJ1-5, reads DAGVTQSPTHLIKTRGQQVTLRCSPKSGHDTVSWYQQALGQGPQFIFQYYEEEERQRGNFPDRFSGHQFPNYSSELNVNALLLGDSALYLCASSLGGTGGRTQHFGDGTRLSIL.

This sequence joins TRBV5-5 and TRBJ1-1; no definite D call. CDR3 length equals 14 residues. In germline, CDR1 is SGHKS, CDR2 YYEKEE (reference sequence). With 0 bases removed from V and 0 bases from J, the gap between germline ends came to 6 bases. The CDR3 spells CASSLGGVNTEAFF. Here the CDR3 DNA reads TGTGCCAGCAGCTTGGGTGGGGTGAACACTGAAGCTTTCTTT.

The genes are TRBV27 and TRBJ1-1, with TRBD1 matching over 8 bases. The germline CDR1 and CDR2 sequences are MNHEY and SMNVEV (reference sequence). The V segment lost 7 bases and the J segment 1 base; nucleotides outside the gene matches: 8. The CDR3 has 15 amino acids. CDR3 loop: CASTHAGQGNTEAFF. The CDR3 DNA sequence: TGTGCCAGCACTCATGCAGGACAGGGGAACACTGAAGCTTTCTTT.

The chain carries TRBV4-1 and TRBJ1-3; D not resolved. Between the trimmed V and J ends, which lost 3 bases and 1 base, there was a span of 13 bases. The CDR3 has 16 amino acids. The V gene's germline CDR1 is MGHRA and CDR2 YSYEKL. The CDR3 DNA is TGCGCCAGCAGCCAGCCGGTAACGGGGTCTGGAAACACCATATATTTT. Its translation: CASSQPVTGSGNTIYF.

This clone was counted only a few times. The rearrangement links TRBV7-9 to TRBJ2-2; D call uncertain. The CDR3 consists of 13 residues. V shed 3 bases and J shed 4 bases, with 6 bases lying between them. Germline lookup yields CDR1 SEHNR and CDR2 FQNEAQ (reference sequence). For the CDR3, the DNA is TGTGCCAGCAGCTTGTGGGCCACCGGGGAGCTGTTTTTT. Translation gives CASSLWATGELFF. Combining the CDR3 with reference TRBV7-9 and TRBJ2-2 gives the whole variable domain DTGVSQNPRHKITKRGQNVTFRCDPISEHNRLYWYRQTLGQGPEFLTYFQNEAQLEKSRLLSDRFSAERPKGSFSTLEIQRTEQGDSAMYLCASSLWATGELFFGEGSRLTVL.

The chain uses TRBV25-1 and TRBJ1-6; D remains ambiguous. CDR3 size: 15 residues. The V gene's germline CDR1 is MGHDK and CDR2 SYGVNS. The germline V and J ends were trimmed by 7 bases and 0 bases, with 10 bases remaining between them. CDR3 amino acids: CASTEGSSYNSPLHF. The CDR3 nucleotides read TGTGCCAGCACCGAAGGGAGCTCCTATAATTCACCCCTCCACTTT.

The chain recombines TRBV10-3 with TRBJ2-6, with D maybe TRBD2 (5 bases). CDR3 length: 17 amino acids. Trimming pared 3 bases from V and 0 bases from J, leaving 12 bases between. Per the germline V gene, CDR1 is ENHRY and CDR2 is SYGVKD. CDR3 sequence reads: CAISDGKALSGANVLTF. The DNA for the CDR3 is TGTGCCATCAGTGACGGGAAGGCCCTCTCTGGGGCCAACGTCCTGACTTTC.

Comments on this clone: This sample includes further DNA sequences coding for the same CDR3. The chain is built from TRBV7-8 and TRBJ1-5, with D possibly being TRBD1 (5 bases). V gave up 1 base and J gave up 4 bases, with 8 bases separating them. CDR3 length: 14 amino acids. Germline V lookup: CDR1 SGHVS, CDR2 FQNEAQ. CDR3 amino acids: CASSLGGGNQPQHF. CDR3 coding DNA: TGTGCCAGCAGCTTAGGTGGGGGGAATCAGCCCCAGCATTTT.

This chain uses TRBV7-2 with TRBJ1-2; D unclear. CDR3 length: 13 amino acids. The germline V gene encodes CDR1 SGHTA and CDR2 FQGNSA. With 1 base removed from V and 7 bases from J, the gap between germline ends came to 10 bases. DNA of the CDR3: TGTGCCAGCAGCTTAGTGGCAGCCTGTGGCTACACCTTC. Amino acids: CASSLVAACGYTF.

This clone has more than one count but fewer than ten. Relative to the germline gene, one junction end is altered; a read error may explain this. The V call is TRBV7-3, the J call TRBJ2-6, with 8 bases matching TRBD1. This CDR3 spans 12 amino acids. Germline-derived CDR1 and CDR2 are SGHTA and FQGTGA. The CDR3 DNA is TGTGCCAGCAGGACAGGGGACAACGTCCTGACTTTC. Translated, it gives CASRTGDNVLTF. Variable domain in full (rest from reference TRBV7-3 and TRBJ2-6): GAGVSQTPSNKVTEKGKYVELRCDPISGHTALYWYRQSLGQGPEFLIYFQGTGAADDSGLPNDRFFAVRPEGSVSTLKIQRTERGDSAVYLCASRTGDNVLTFGAGSRLTVL.

The chain combines TRBV29-1 with TRBJ2-7; TRBD2 aligns across 10 bases. Per germline, CDR1 SQVTM and CDR2 ANQGSEA. The CDR3 is 15 amino acids. V lost 4 bases to trimming and J lost 6 bases; unmatched junction nucleotides: 12. The CDR3 nucleotides are TGCAGCGTTGTGTTTAGCGGGAGGACCTCGGGCGAGCAGTACTTC. Translation: CSVVFSGRTSGEQYF.

The chain is built from TRBV19 and TRBJ1-2; 7 bases line up with TRBD1. The junction had 9 bases not matched to a gene; V was cut back by 4 bases and J by 7 bases. CDR3 length equals 14 residues. CDR1 is LNHDA, CDR2 SQIVND, per germline (reference sequence). The CDR3, as DNA: TGTGCCAGTAGTAGCGGGACAGTTGATCCTGGCTACACCTTC. Residues: CASSSGTVDPGYTF. The complete variable domain, with remaining parts taken from reference TRBV19 and TRBJ1-2, reads DGGITQSPKYLFRKEGQNVTLSCEQNLNHDAMYWYRQDPGQGLRLIYYSQIVNDFQKGDIAEGYSVSREKKESFPLTVTSAQKNPTAFYLCASSSGTVDPGYTFGSGTRLTVV.

The chain couples TRBV7-9 to TRBJ1-2, with D hard to call. V was pared by 3 bases and J by 3 bases, with 8 bases between. Per germline, CDR1 SEHNR and CDR2 FQNEAQ (reference sequence). The CDR3 loop spans 13 amino acids. Here the CDR3 DNA reads TGTGCCAGCAGCTTTAACAGCTACTATGGCTACACCTTC. Encoded protein: CASSFNSYYGYTF.

The J gene is TRBJ2-3, the V gene TRBV9; the D call may be TRBD1 or TRBD2 (6 bases each). Germline loops: CDR1 SGDLS, CDR2 YYNGEE. V was shortened by 4 bases and J by 6 bases, with 21 bases between the two germline ends. CDR3 length equals 16 residues. CDR3 coding DNA: TGTGCCAGCAGCTTGGGGGGCAGGGTAGCTGGGGATACGCAGTATTTT. This translates into CASSLGGRVAGDTQYF.

The V call is TRBV7-9, the J call TRBJ2-5; D gene ambiguous. Looked up from germline, CDR1 is SEHNR and CDR2 is FQNEAQ (reference sequence). This CDR3 contains 11 residues. V was cut by 3 bases and J by 4 bases, with 3 bases left in between. For the CDR3, the DNA is TGTGCCAGCAGCTTTATAGAGACCCAGTACTTC. It encodes CASSFIETQYF.

The V gene is TRBV12-2, the J gene TRBJ2-7; TRBD2, as called in the table, went unchecked against the DNA. TRBV12-2 is an annotated pseudogene. The CDR3 loop spans 16 amino acids. This CDR3 is CASRLSPPGLSYEQYF. In nucleotides, the CDR3 is TGTGCAAGTCGCTTATCCCCGCCGGGACTCTCCTACGAGCAGTACTTC.

The chain carries TRBV27 and TRBJ2-3; 8 bases align to TRBD2. Germline trimming cut 2 bases from V and 4 bases from J; bases unmatched to any gene: 17. The length of the CDR3 is 19 residues. Germline V gene data show CDR1 as MNHEY and CDR2 as SMNVEV (reference sequence). CDR3 in DNA: TGTGCCAGCAGTTTAAGAGGCCTAGCGGGCCCCCCGGGGGCAGATACGCAGTATTTT. Protein sequence: CASSLRGLAGPPGADTQYF.

V is TRBV5-4 and J is TRBJ1-1, with a tentative D call TRBD1 (5 bases). CDR1 is SGHNT, CDR2 YYREEE, per germline (reference sequence). The CDR3 runs to 14 residues. V was trimmed by 4 bases and J by 10 bases, leaving 20 bases between them. The CDR3 loop reads CASSLDRQWSGAFF. CDR3 DNA: TGTGCCAGCAGCCTAGACAGACAATGGTCAGGAGCTTTCTTT. Based on the CDR3 plus reference TRBV5-4 and TRBJ1-1, the full variable domain is ETGVTQSPTHLIKTRGQQVTLRCSSQSGHNTVSWYQQALGQGPQFIFQYYREEENGRGNFPPRFSGLQFPNYSSELNVNALELDDSALYLCASSLDRQWSGAFFGQGTRLTVV.

The chain joins TRBV19 to TRBJ1-2; 7 bases are a match to TRBD1. V was clipped by 6 bases and J by 5 bases; unmatched bases: 9. The CDR3 length is 14 residues. Looked up from germline, CDR1 is LNHDA and CDR2 is SQIVND (reference sequence). CDR3 sequence reads: CASSPRQGQYGYTF. CDR3 bases: TGTGCCAGTAGCCCAAGACAGGGCCAATATGGCTACACCTTC.

The rearrangement links TRBV5-6 to TRBJ2-5; 7 nucleotides match TRBD1. The junction had 14 bases not matched to a gene; V was cut back by 4 bases and J by 5 bases. The CDR3 totals 16 residues. Germline V gene lookup returns CDR1 SGHDT and CDR2 YYEEEE. Here the CDR3 reads CASSNLGQTALETQYF. As DNA, the CDR3 is TGTGCCAGCAGCAACCTGGGACAGACGGCACTCGAGACCCAGTACTTC. Supplemented by reference TRBV5-6 and TRBJ2-5, the full variable domain reads DAGVTQSPTHLIKTRGQQVTLRCSPKSGHDTVSWYQQALGQGPQFIFQYYEEEERQRGNFPDRFSGHQFPNYSSELNVNALLLGDSALYLCASSNLGQTALETQYFGPGTRLLVL.